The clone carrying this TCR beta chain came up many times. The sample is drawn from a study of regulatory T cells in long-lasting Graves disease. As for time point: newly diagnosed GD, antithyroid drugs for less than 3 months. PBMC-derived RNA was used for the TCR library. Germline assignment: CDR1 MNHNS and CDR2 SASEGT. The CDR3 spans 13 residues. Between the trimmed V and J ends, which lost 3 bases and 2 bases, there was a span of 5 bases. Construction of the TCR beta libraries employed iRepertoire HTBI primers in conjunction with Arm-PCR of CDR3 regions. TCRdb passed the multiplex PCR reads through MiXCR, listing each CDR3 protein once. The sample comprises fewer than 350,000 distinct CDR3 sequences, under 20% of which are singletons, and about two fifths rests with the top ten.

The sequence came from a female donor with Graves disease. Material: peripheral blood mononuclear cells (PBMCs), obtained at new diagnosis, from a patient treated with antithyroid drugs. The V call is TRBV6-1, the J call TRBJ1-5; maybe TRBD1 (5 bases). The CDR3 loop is CASSDRGNQPQHF. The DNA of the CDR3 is TGTGCCAGCAGTGACAGGGGCAATCAGCCCCAGCATTTT.